The clone carrying this TCR beta chain was recorded many times. Researchers amplified the TCR beta CDR3 regions from RNA transcripts. When the TCR CDR3 underwent first-round RT-PCR, the HTBI primer set was used. TCRdb re-derived calls from the multiplex PCR reads in MiXCR, one entry per CDR3 protein. The sample consists of roughly 240,000 distinct CDR3 sequences, 16% of them appearing once. This entry is derived from a study of T cells in Graves' hyperthyroidism and ophthalmopathy. The CDR3 has 15 amino acids. From germline, CDR1 is KGHSH and CDR2 LQKENI. V dropped 2 bases and J dropped 7 bases, with 15 bases sitting between them. Exclusions: uncontrolled infection, other autoimmune disease, pregnancy, lactation. Diagnostic decisions used clinical symptoms, serum thyroxine and TRAb, thyroid ultrasound and orbital computed tomography.

The specimen sequenced was blood. The TCR comes from a woman aged 18 to 35 with Graves' ophthalmopathy. The chain employs TRBV18 and TRBJ2-1; D may match TRBD1 or TRBD2 (5 bases each). The CDR3 spells CASSPVGQGENEQFF. CDR3 nucleotides: TGTGCCAGCTCACCAGTGGGGCAGGGAGAGAATGAGCAGTTCTTC.